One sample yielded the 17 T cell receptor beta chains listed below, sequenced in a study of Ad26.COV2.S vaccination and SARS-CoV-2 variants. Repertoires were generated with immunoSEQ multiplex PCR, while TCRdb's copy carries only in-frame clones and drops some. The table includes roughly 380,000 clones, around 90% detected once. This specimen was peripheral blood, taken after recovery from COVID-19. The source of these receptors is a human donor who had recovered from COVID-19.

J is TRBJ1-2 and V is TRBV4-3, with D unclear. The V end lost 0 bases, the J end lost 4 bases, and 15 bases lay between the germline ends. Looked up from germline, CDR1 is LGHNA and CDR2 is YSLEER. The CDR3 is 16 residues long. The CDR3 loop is CASSQDLADEPYGYTF. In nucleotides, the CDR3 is TGCGCCAGCAGCCAAGATTTGGCGGATGAGCCCTATGGCTACACCTTC.

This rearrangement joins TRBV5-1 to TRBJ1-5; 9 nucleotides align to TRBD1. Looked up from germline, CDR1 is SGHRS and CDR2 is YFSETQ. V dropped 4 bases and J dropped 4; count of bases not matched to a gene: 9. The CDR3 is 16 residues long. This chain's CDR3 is CASSPGTGLRNQPQHF. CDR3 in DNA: TGCGCCAGCAGCCCCGGGACAGGGCTACGGAATCAGCCCCAGCATTTT. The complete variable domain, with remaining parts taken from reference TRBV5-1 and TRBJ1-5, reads KAGVTQTPRYLIKTRGQQVTLSCSPISGHRSVSWYQQTPGQGLQFLFEYFSETQRNKGNFPGRFSGRQFSNSRSEMNVSTLELGDSALYLCASSPGTGLRNQPQHFGDGTRLSIL.

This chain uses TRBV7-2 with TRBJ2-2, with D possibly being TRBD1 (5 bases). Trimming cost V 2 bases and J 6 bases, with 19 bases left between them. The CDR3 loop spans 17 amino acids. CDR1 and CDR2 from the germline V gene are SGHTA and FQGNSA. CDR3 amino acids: CASSLWFGAGQAGELFF. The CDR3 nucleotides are TGTGCCAGCAGCTTATGGTTTGGGGCCGGGCAGGCCGGGGAGCTGTTTTTT.

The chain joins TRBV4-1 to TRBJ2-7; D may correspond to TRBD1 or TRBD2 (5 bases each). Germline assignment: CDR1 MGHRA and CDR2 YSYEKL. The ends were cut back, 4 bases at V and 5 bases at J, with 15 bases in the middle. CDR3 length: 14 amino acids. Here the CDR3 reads CASSRPGSDNEQYF. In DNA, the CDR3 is TGCGCCAGCAGCCGTCCGGGGTCGGACAACGAGCAGTACTTC.

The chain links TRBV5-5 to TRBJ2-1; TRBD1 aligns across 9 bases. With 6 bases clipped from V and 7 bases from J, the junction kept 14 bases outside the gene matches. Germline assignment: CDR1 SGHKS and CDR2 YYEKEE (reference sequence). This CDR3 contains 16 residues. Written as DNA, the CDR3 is TGTGCCAGCATTTATATGCCGGGACAGGGTCAAAATGAGCAGTTCTTC. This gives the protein CASIYMPGQGQNEQFF.

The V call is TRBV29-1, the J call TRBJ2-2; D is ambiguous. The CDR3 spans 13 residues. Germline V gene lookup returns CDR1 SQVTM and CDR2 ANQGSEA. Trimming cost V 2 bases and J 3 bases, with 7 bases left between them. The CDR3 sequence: CSVEFLDTGELFF. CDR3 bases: TGCAGCGTTGAATTTTTAGACACCGGGGAGCTGTTTTTT.

CDR3 nucleotide sequence: TGCGCCAGCAGCTTATCCCCAGGGGTGAACACTGAAGCTTTCTTT. Translating gives CASSLSPGVNTEAFF. This chain uses TRBV5-1 with TRBJ1-1; D might be TRBD1 (6 bases). In germline, CDR1 is SGHRS, CDR2 YFSETQ. This CDR3 has 15 residues. The V end was cut by 2 bases, the J end by 0 bases, with 11 bases between.

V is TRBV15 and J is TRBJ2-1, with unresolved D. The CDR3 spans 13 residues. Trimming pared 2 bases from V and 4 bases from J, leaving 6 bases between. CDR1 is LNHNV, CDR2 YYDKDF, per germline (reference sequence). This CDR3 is CATSRSTYNEQFF. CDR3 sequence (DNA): TGTGCCACCAGCAGAAGTACTTACAATGAGCAGTTCTTC.

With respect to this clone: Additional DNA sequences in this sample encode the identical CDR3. CDR3 in DNA: TGTGCCAGCACGGAAAACACTGAAGCTTTCTTT. Translation gives CASTENTEAFF. The chain links TRBV2 to TRBJ1-1; D is uncertain. Germline CDR1 and CDR2: SNHLY and FYNNEI. The CDR3 runs 11 residues. V gave up 7 bases and J gave up 2 bases, with 5 bases separating them.

CDR3 amino acids: CASSVGSVNTEAFF. The CDR3 nucleotides are TGTGCCAGCAGCGTAGGGTCTGTGAACACTGAAGCTTTCTTT. The genes are TRBV9 and TRBJ1-1, with D uncertain. With 0 bases removed from V and 0 bases from J, the gap between germline ends came to 6 bases. Germline V CDR1 and CDR2: SGDLS, YYNGEE. This CDR3 contains 14 residues.

The CDR3 nucleotides are TGTGCCAGCAGCGCAGGGGGACAGTTTAATGAAAAACTGTTTTTT. The encoded protein is CASSAGGQFNEKLFF. This sequence joins TRBV5-4 and TRBJ1-4; 7 nucleotides agree with TRBD1. Germline loops: CDR1 SGHNT, CDR2 YYREEE (reference sequence). The CDR3 extends over 15 amino acids. The J segment lost 4 bases and the V segment lost 4 bases, leaving 7 bases of the junction unmatched.

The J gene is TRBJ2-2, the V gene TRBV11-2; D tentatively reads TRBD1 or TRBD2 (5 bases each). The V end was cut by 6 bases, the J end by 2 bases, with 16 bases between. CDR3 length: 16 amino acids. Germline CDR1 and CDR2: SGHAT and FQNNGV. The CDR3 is CASRRLRDVNTGELFF. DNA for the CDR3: TGTGCCAGCAGGCGTCTCCGGGACGTAAACACCGGGGAGCTGTTTTTT.

CDR3 in amino acids: CASNGGLTEAFF. CDR3 coding DNA: TGTGCCAGTAACGGGGGGCTAACTGAAGCTTTCTTT. The chain links TRBV21-1 to TRBJ1-1. TRBV21-1 is termed a pseudogene. The CDR3 covers 12 residues.

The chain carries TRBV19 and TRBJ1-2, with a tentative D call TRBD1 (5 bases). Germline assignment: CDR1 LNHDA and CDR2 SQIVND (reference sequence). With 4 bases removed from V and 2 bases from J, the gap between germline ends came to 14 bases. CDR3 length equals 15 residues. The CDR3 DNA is TGTGCCAGTAGTACAGGGTCAAACCTAAACTATGGCTACACCTTC. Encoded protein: CASSTGSNLNYGYTF.

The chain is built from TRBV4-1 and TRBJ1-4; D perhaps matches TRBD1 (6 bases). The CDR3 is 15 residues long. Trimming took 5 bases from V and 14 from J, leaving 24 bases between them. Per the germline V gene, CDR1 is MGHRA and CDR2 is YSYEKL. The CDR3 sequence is CASSSRGATTPGLFF. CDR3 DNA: TGCGCCAGCAGCTCCCGGGGGGCAACAACCCCGGGCCTGTTTTTT.

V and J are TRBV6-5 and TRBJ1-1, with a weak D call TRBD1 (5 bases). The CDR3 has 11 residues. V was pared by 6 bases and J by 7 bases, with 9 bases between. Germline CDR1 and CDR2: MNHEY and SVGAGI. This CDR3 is CASSPGFEAFF. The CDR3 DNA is TGTGCCAGCAGCCCAGGGTTTGAAGCTTTCTTT.

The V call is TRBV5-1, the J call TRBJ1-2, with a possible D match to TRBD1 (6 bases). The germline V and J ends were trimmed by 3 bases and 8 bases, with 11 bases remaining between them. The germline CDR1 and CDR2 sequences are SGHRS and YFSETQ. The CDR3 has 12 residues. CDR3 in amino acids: CASSSYREGYTF. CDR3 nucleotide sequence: TGCGCCAGCAGCTCCTACAGGGAGGGCTACACCTTC.